This T cell receptor (beta chain) was captured in a study of Graves' ophthalmopathy and Graves' hyperthyroidism. Study results and caveats: Detection in blood was also observed for most expanded thyroid clonotypes above 0.001 frequency. The model achieved 55% to 71% sensitivity and about 76% specificity for ophthalmopathy progression.

Clinical symptoms, serum thyroxine, TRAb, thyroid ultrasound and orbital computed tomography determined diagnosis. Comment on this clonotype: Its cognate antigen is unknown.

As the template, RNA transcripts were used to amplify TCR beta CDR3 regions. First-round RT-PCR with HTBI primers preceded a second-round multiplex PCR. TCRdb itself ran the multiplex PCR reads through MiXCR, one entry per CDR3 protein. Of over a million distinct CDR3 sequences in the sample, 35% to 40% were seen once. Sequencing input: peripheral blood or thyroid tissue (not recorded which). The TCR comes from an adult man with Graves' hyperthyroidism.

The CDR3 loop is CASSYRTSAGGELFF. DNA for the CDR3: TGTGCCAGCAGTTACCGGACTAGCGCAGGCGGGGAGCTGTTTTTT. The rearrangement joins TRBV6-5 to TRBJ2-2, with 9 bases aligning to TRBD2. CDR1 and CDR2 (germline): MNHEY, SVGAGI. CDR3 length: 15 residues. J lost 7 bases, V lost 2 bases, and 5 bases had no gene match.